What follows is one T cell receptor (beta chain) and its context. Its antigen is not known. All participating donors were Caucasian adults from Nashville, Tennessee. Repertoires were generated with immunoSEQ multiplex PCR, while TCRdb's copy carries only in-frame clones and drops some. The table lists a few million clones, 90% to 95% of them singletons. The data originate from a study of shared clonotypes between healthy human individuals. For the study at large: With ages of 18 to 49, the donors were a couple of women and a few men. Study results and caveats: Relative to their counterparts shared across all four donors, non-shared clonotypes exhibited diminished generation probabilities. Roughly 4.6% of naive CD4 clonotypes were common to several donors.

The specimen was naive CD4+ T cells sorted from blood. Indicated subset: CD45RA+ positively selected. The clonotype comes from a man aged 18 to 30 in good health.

The CDR3 loop is CASSTRRTAQETQYF. CDR3 DNA: TGTGCCAGCAGCACCCGTAGGACAGCCCAAGAGACCCAGTACTTC. The chain is built from TRBV13 and TRBJ2-5; TRBD1 is a possible D gene (6 bases). CDR3 length equals 15 residues. The V gene lost 5 bases and the J gene lost 1 base, with 14 bases spanning the gap. CDR1 PRHDT and CDR2 FYEKMQ come from the germline V gene (reference sequence).